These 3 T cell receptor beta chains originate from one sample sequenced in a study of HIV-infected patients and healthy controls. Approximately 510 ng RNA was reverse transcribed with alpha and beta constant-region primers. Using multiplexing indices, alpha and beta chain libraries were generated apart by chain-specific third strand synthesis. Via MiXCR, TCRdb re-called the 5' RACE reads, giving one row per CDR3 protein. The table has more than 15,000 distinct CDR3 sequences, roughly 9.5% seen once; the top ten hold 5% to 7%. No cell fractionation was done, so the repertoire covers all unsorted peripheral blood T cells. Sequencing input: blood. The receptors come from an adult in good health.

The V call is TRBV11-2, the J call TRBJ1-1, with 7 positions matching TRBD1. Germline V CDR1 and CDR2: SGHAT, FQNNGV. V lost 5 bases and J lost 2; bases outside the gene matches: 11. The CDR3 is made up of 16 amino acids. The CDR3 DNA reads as TGTGCCAGCAGCCCCAGGACAGGCGTGGTTAACACTGAAGCTTTCTTT. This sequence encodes CASSPRTGVVNTEAFF.

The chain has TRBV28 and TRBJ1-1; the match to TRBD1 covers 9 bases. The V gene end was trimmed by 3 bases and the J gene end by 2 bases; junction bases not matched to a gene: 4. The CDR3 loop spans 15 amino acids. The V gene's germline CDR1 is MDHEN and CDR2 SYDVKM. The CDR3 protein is CASSLGDRVNTEAFF. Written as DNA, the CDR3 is TGTGCCAGCAGTTTGGGGGACAGGGTTAACACTGAAGCTTTCTTT. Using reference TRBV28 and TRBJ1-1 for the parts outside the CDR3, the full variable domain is DVKVTQSSRYLVKRTGEKVFLECVQDMDHENMFWYRQDPGLGLRLIYFSYDVKMKEKGDIPEGYSVSREKKERFSLILESASTNQTSMYLCASSLGDRVNTEAFFGQGTRLTVV.

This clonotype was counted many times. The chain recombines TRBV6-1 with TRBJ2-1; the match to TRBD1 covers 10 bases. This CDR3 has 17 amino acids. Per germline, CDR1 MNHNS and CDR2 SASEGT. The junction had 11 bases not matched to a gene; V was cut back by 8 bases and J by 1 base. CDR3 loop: CASVGTGASKSYNEQFF. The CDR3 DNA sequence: TGTGCCAGCGTAGGGACAGGGGCCTCTAAATCCTACAATGAGCAGTTCTTC.